This T cell receptor beta chain was sequenced in a study of shared clonotypes between healthy human individuals. The quantity of DNA used in unsorted PBMC replicate PCRs was 300 ng, corresponding to tens of thousands of T cell genomes. Clones were read by immunoSEQ multiplex PCR, and TCRdb kept only the in-frame ones, dropping some. The sample has about 450,000 clones; 70% to 80% are singletons. This clone turned up a few times. Adult Caucasians living in Nashville, Tennessee made up all of the donors. The unsorted samples had 70 million to 100 million PBMCs used for genomic DNA. The CDR3 is made up of 17 amino acids. Germline trimming cut 4 bases from V and 4 bases from J; bases unmatched to any gene: 8.

This chain uses TRBV6-7 with TRBJ2-7, with 15 bases that match TRBD2. TRBV6-7 is reported as an ORF; its role is uncertain. The sequence was collected from a woman in her thirties or forties in good health. Some clones in this sample may be carry-over from other donors' samples. Sequences were obtained from PBMCs. This chain's CDR3 is CASSSGLAGGPEYEQYF. CDR3 in DNA: TGTGCCAGCAGTTCCGGACTAGCGGGAGGGCCAGAGTACGAGCAGTACTTC.